The 10 T cell receptor beta chains given below trace back to one sample, sequenced in a study of vaccination effects on CD4 cells after COVID-19. Sequencing in the ViraFEST assay came after antigen-specific CD4+ T cells had been expanded with viral peptide pools, which were used to stimulate PBMC. CD4+ T cells were isolated after 10 days of culture. Infection dated between March and December 2020, before the Alpha, Beta and Delta variants reached the United States. TCRdb's copy holds only in-frame clones and misses some; the assay was immunoSEQ multiplex PCR. The sample lists more than 15,000 clones, about 70% seen once, with approximately 16% in the top ten. The antigens these receptors bind are not known. Sequencing used CD4+ T cells from PBMCs cultured with SARS-CoV-2 spike peptides, obtained before COVID-19 vaccination. The receptor set was obtained from a human donor who had a prior SARS-CoV-2 infection.

The rearrangement joins TRBV6-5 to TRBJ1-4; no firm D call. Germline V CDR1 and CDR2: MNHEY, SVGAGI. V was trimmed by 6 bases and J by 5 bases, leaving 13 bases between them. The CDR3 is 14 amino acids. CDR3 in amino acids: CASSPDGWNEKLFF. The CDR3 DNA is TGTGCCAGCAGCCCGGACGGATGGAATGAAAAACTGTTTTTT.

This clone was counted once. This chain links TRBV4-1 with TRBJ2-2; D tentatively fits TRBD1 or TRBD2 (6 bases each). The CDR3 runs to 17 residues. V gave up 2 bases and J gave up 6 bases, with 19 bases separating them. Looked up from germline, CDR1 is MGHRA and CDR2 is YSYEKL. CDR3 bases: TGCGCCAGCAGCCAACTACAGGGAGGCTCCCGTGCCGGGGAGCTGTTTTTT. Its translation is CASSQLQGGSRAGELFF.

The rearrangement links TRBV6-2 or TRBV6-3 to TRBJ1-4, with unresolved D. The CDR3 sequence is 14 residues long. CDR1 MNHEY and CDR2 SVGEGT come from the germline V gene. V was cut by 2 bases and J by 16 bases, with 20 bases left in between. In DNA, the CDR3 is TGTGCCAGCAGTTACGTGTGGTCCAAAATTCATCAGTTTTTT. Amino acid sequence: CASSYVWSKIHQFF.

The chain links TRBV11-3 to TRBJ2-5, with D possibly being TRBD1 or TRBD2 (5 bases each). V lost 5 bases and J 7 bases, leaving 17 bases between the germline ends. Germline loops: CDR1 SGHNT, CDR2 YENEEA. This CDR3 spans 14 amino acids. CDR3 DNA sequence: TGTGCCAGCAGCCCGGGACGGTCAACGGGGACCCAGTACTTC. This gives the protein CASSPGRSTGTQYF. The variable domain in full, with the rest retrieved from reference TRBV11-3 and TRBJ2-5, is EAGVVQSPRYKIIEKKQPVAFWCNPISGHNTLYWYLQNLGQGPELLIRYENEEAVDDSQLPKDRFSAERLKGVDSTLKIQPAELGDSAVYLCASSPGRSTGTQYFGPGTRLLVL.

The chain employs TRBV4-1 and TRBJ2-4, with 11 bases lining up with TRBD2. Germline V gene lookup returns CDR1 MGHRA and CDR2 YSYEKL. The V gene end was trimmed by 6 bases and the J gene end by 1 base; junction bases not matched to a gene: 8. This CDR3 region has 17 residues. The CDR3 DNA reads TGCGCCAGCAGGCCTGTACTAGCGGGAGCTGCCAAAAACATTCAGTACTTC. It yields the protein CASRPVLAGAAKNIQYF.

The chain joins TRBV3-1 (or the pseudogene TRBV3-2) to TRBJ1-2, with D possibly being TRBD1 (6 bases). This CDR3 region has 17 residues. The V end was cut by 1 base, the J end by 6 bases, with 21 bases between. The germline gives CDR1 LGHDT, CDR2 YNNKEL (reference sequence). The CDR3 bases are TGTGCCAGCAGCCAAGGGGGCGGTTTAGGGGGACGTCATGGCTACACCTTC. As protein: CASSQGGGLGGRHGYTF.

The chain joins TRBV5-1 to TRBJ2-1; unclear D gene. Germline V gives CDR1 SGHRS, CDR2 YFSETQ. The CDR3 loop spans 13 amino acids. Trimming took 4 bases from V and 9 from J, leaving 14 bases between them. In nucleotides, the CDR3 is TGCGCCAGCAGCGATGGGGTTGGTCCTGAGCAGTTCTTC. This encodes CASSDGVGPEQFF.

J is TRBJ2-1 and V is TRBV12-3 or TRBV12-4; D gene ambiguous. This CDR3 has 11 amino acids. The ends were cut back, 6 bases at V and 3 bases at J, with 3 bases in the middle. The CDR3 reads CASSYYNEQFF. In DNA, the CDR3 is TGTGCCAGCAGCTACTACAATGAGCAGTTCTTC.

The chain combines TRBV6-5 with TRBJ1-3, with 7 bases fitting TRBD1. This CDR3 is built from 16 residues. The junction had 10 bases not matched to a gene; V was cut back by 4 bases and J by 4 bases. The germline CDR1 and CDR2 sequences are MNHEY and SVGAGI. CDR3 in amino acids: CASSSLTGTAGNTIYF. CDR3 DNA sequence: TGTGCCAGCAGTTCCTTGACAGGGACGGCAGGAAACACCATATATTTT.

The chain is built from TRBV4-3 and TRBJ1-4, with 8 bases fitting TRBD1. Unmatched junction bases numbered 16, after V lost 5 bases and J lost 8 bases. CDR1 LGHNA and CDR2 YSLEER come from the germline V gene. The CDR3 contains 17 residues. Here the CDR3 DNA reads TGCGCCAGCAGCATGCAGGGGGCGATGGGGAGGAGAGAAAAACTGTTTTTT. It is translated as CASSMQGAMGRREKLFF.